This TCR beta chain was sequenced for a study of blood T cell repertoires in COVID-19. Produced via immunoSEQ multiplex PCR; TCRdb's table is partial and in-frame only. The top ten clones hold 35% to 40% of a sample with 55,000 to 75,000 clones, about 73% of them seen once. The V gene's germline CDR1 is SEHNR and CDR2 FQNEAQ (reference sequence). Trimming took 0 bases from V and 0 from J; bases not matched to a gene: 8. There are 17 residues in the CDR3. The specimen sequenced was peripheral blood. The source is a woman aged 70-85 years with acute or convalescent COVID-19. The chain employs TRBV7-9 and TRBJ2-7, with 7 bases identical to TRBD2. CDR3 amino acids: CASSLAPMGGSSYEQYF. Written as DNA, the CDR3 is TGTGCCAGCAGCTTAGCCCCTATGGGGGGGAGCTCCTACGAGCAGTACTTC.